The present entry profiles one T cell receptor (beta chain) with its context. What it recognizes is unknown. From the PCR reads, TCRdb re-called clones with MiXCR. The repertoire includes fewer than 35,000 clones, roughly 29% of them detected once, and approximately 31% sits in the top ten. The sample belongs to a study of metastatic and nonmetastatic thyroid tumors. Germline CDR1 and CDR2: PRHDT and FYEKMQ (reference sequence). V lost 1 base to trimming and J lost 0 bases, with 16 bases between them. The CDR3 contains 18 residues. General study points: Significantly higher TCR beta diversity was reportedly seen in malignant thyroid tumors than benign nodules, in blood and tumor.

No treatment of any kind had been given to any patient before thyroid surgery. The V gene is TRBV13, the J gene TRBJ2-1, with D possibly TRBD1 on 5 matching bases. The sequence was collected from a female donor with papillary thyroid cancer or a benign thyroid nodule (not recorded which). Some clones in this sample may be carry-over from other donors' samples. The sample was blood. The CDR3, as DNA: TGTGCCAGCAGCTTAGACGCCATTAGGGGCAGCTCCTACAATGAGCAGTTCTTC. Its translation is CASSLDAIRGSSYNEQFF.